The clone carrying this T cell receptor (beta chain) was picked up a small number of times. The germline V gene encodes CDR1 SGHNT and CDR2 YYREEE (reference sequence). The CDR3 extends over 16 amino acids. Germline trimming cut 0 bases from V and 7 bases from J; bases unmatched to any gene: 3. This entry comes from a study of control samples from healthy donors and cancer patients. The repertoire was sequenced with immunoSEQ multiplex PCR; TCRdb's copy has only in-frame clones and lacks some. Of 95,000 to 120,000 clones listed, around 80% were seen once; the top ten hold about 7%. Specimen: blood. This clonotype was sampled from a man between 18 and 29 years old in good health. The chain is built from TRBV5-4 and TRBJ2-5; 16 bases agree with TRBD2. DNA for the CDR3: TGTGCCAGCAGCTTGGCCGGGACTAGCGGGGGGGGGACCCAGTACTTC. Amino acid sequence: CASSLAGTSGGGTQYF.